Presented here are 17 T cell receptor beta chains from one specimen sequenced in a study of blood T cell repertoires in COVID-19. The method was immunoSEQ multiplex PCR; TCRdb's version includes in-frame clones alone and lacks a portion of them. The data hold 20,000 to 30,000 clones, with just over 85% observed a single time. Sequencing was performed on peripheral blood. The receptor set was obtained from a woman older than 75 with acute or convalescent COVID-19.

The V and J genes are TRBV15 and TRBJ2-1; 10 bases line up with TRBD2. This CDR3 comprises 16 residues. V was pared by 0 bases and J by 6 bases, with 5 bases of the junction left unmatched. CDR1 and CDR2 from the germline V gene are LNHNV and YYDKDF (reference sequence). CDR3 loop: CATSREGTSASNEQFF. CDR3 coding DNA: TGTGCCACCAGCAGAGAAGGGACTAGCGCTTCCAATGAGCAGTTCTTC.

V usage is TRBV15 and J usage is TRBJ1-5; 9 bases line up with TRBD1. CDR3 size: 12 residues. The junction had 0 bases not matched to a gene; V was cut back by 8 bases and J by 4 bases. CDR1 and CDR2 from the germline V gene are LNHNV and YYDKDF (reference sequence). CDR3 in DNA: TGTGCCACCGGACAGGGGAATCAGCCCCAGCATTTT. It yields the protein CATGQGNQPQHF.

V is TRBV7-2 and J is TRBJ2-1, with TRBD2 as a possible D gene (5 bases). Trimming pared 7 bases from V and 5 bases from J, leaving 18 bases between. The germline V gene has CDR1 SGHTA and CDR2 FQGNSA. This CDR3 is built from 15 residues. CDR3: CASTRILDPNNEQFF. DNA for the CDR3: TGTGCCAGCACCCGGATACTAGATCCCAACAATGAGCAGTTCTTC.

The sample holds one count of this clone. V usage is TRBV6-5 and J usage is TRBJ1-6; 9 nucleotides line up with TRBD1. Germline CDR1 MNHEY, CDR2 SVGAGI. Trimming cost V 5 bases and J 8 bases; bases outside gene matches: 7. The length of the CDR3 is 15 residues. The CDR3: CASSSTGGGYSPLHF. CDR3 coding DNA: TGTGCCAGCAGTAGCACAGGGGGCGGGTATTCACCCCTCCACTTT.

The chain couples TRBV7-9 to TRBJ2-7; 7 positions match TRBD1. J lost 1 base, V lost 1 base, and 4 bases had no gene match. The CDR3 covers 15 residues. The germline V gene has CDR1 SEHNR and CDR2 FQNEAQ (reference sequence). Here the CDR3 DNA reads TGTGCCAGCAGCTTAGACAGGGGCGCGTCCTACGAGCAGTACTTC. Its protein is CASSLDRGASYEQYF.

This chain uses TRBV3-1 (or the pseudogene TRBV3-2) with TRBJ1-3; D not resolved. CDR1 is LGHDT and CDR2 is YNNKEL in the germline V gene (reference sequence). The V gene lost 4 bases and the J gene lost 0 bases, with 7 bases spanning the gap. The CDR3 is 14 amino acids. In DNA, the CDR3 is TGTGCCAGCAGCCCGGGAAGCTCTGGAAACACCATATATTTT. Translating it yields CASSPGSSGNTIYF.

In DNA, the CDR3 is TGTGCCAGCACCCTACGGGGGGCGTCTAACGAGCAGTACTTC. Its translation: CASTLRGASNEQYF. This chain uses TRBV3-1 (or the pseudogene TRBV3-2) with TRBJ2-7; tentative D call: TRBD2 (7 bases). The germline CDR1 and CDR2 sequences are LGHDT and YNNKEL (reference sequence). This CDR3 region has 14 residues. V lost 7 bases and J 5 bases, leaving 18 bases between the germline ends.

V is TRBV5-1 and J is TRBJ1-2; possibly TRBD1 for D (6 bases). The CDR3 consists of 14 residues. The germline gives CDR1 SGHRS, CDR2 YFSETQ. V shed 1 base and J shed 8 bases, with 15 bases lying between them. CDR3 in DNA: TGCGCCAGCAGCTTGTCGTGGCAGGGGAAGGGCTACACCTTC. Protein sequence: CASSLSWQGKGYTF. The variable domain in full, with the rest retrieved from reference TRBV5-1 and TRBJ1-2, is KAGVTQTPRYLIKTRGQQVTLSCSPISGHRSVSWYQQTPGQGLQFLFEYFSETQRNKGNFPGRFSGRQFSNSRSEMNVSTLELGDSALYLCASSLSWQGKGYTFGSGTRLTVV.

The rearrangement links TRBV6-6 to TRBJ1-2; 8 nucleotides agree with TRBD1. The CDR3 sequence is 15 residues long. Germline loops: CDR1 MNHNY, CDR2 SVGAGI (reference sequence). Trimming at V came to 2 bases and at J to 7 bases, leaving 9 bases not matched to a gene. CDR3 sequence reads: CASSYGRDRNGGYTF. In DNA form, the CDR3 reads TGTGCCAGCAGTTACGGTAGGGACAGGAACGGTGGCTACACCTTC.

The chain recombines TRBV18 with TRBJ2-1; D gene uncertain. CDR1 and CDR2 (germline): KGHSH, LQKENI. There are 15 residues in the CDR3. V shed 3 bases and J shed 0 bases, with 9 bases lying between them. The CDR3 loop reads CASSPQAISYNEQFF. The CDR3, as DNA: TGTGCCAGCTCACCTCAGGCTATCTCCTACAATGAGCAGTTCTTC.

The chain joins TRBV5-1 to TRBJ2-1, with 10 bases matching TRBD2. Germline loops: CDR1 SGHRS, CDR2 YFSETQ. V was clipped by 1 base and J by 6 bases; unmatched bases: 4. This CDR3 is 15 amino acids long. For the CDR3, the DNA is TGCGCCAGCAGCTTGAGTCCTAGCGGGAGCAATGAGCAGTTCTTC. Translating it yields CASSLSPSGSNEQFF.

The chain joins TRBV6-6 to TRBJ1-5; maybe TRBD1 (6 bases). This CDR3 has 14 residues. Trimming removed 6 bases at V and 7 bases at J, with 16 bases between. In germline, CDR1 is MNHNY, CDR2 SVGAGI (reference sequence). In DNA form, the CDR3 reads TGTGCCAGCAGCCCCAGGGGAGTGGCCCAGCCCCAGCATTTT. This encodes CASSPRGVAQPQHF.

J is TRBJ1-1 and V is TRBV5-1, with TRBD1 matching over 8 bases. V trimming: 0 bases; J trimming: 7 bases; junction bases outside the gene matches: 2. The CDR3 runs to 13 residues. Germline loops: CDR1 SGHRS, CDR2 YFSETQ. CDR3 sequence reads: CASSLAQGGEAFF. The CDR3, as DNA: TGCGCCAGCAGCTTGGCACAGGGGGGTGAAGCTTTCTTT.

This chain connects TRBV7-2 to TRBJ1-3; D is possibly TRBD1 (6 bases). Germline CDR1 is SGHTA and CDR2 is FQGNSA. Trimming took 6 bases from V and 3 from J, leaving 18 bases between them. The CDR3 is 16 amino acids. The CDR3 coding sequence is TGTGCCAGCAGTTCAACAATGGGGGCGCATGGAAACACCATATATTTT. It encodes CASSSTMGAHGNTIYF.

V is TRBV11-3 and J is TRBJ2-2; D might be TRBD2 (6 bases). Germline-derived CDR1 and CDR2 are SGHNT and YENEEA. V shed 4 bases and J shed 1 base, with 10 bases lying between them. This CDR3 is built from 15 residues. The CDR3 loop reads CASSSGGGNTGELFF. The DNA of the CDR3 is TGTGCCAGCAGCTCCGGGGGAGGGAACACCGGGGAGCTGTTTTTT.

This clone occurred once. The chain uses TRBV19 and TRBJ1-5, with D tentatively TRBD1 (5 bases). Germline values: CDR1 LNHDA, CDR2 SQIVND (reference sequence). CDR3 length: 16 residues. The V end was cut by 3 bases, the J end by 2 bases, with 14 bases between. CDR3 in DNA: TGTGCCAGTAGTATCCTTCAGACGGGGGGCAATCAGCCCCAGCATTTT. Amino acid sequence: CASSILQTGGNQPQHF.

This sequence joins TRBV5-1 and TRBJ1-2, with 7 positions matching TRBD1. With 0 bases clipped from V and 8 bases from J, the junction kept 10 bases outside the gene matches. CDR3 size: 15 residues. The germline V gene encodes CDR1 SGHRS and CDR2 YFSETQ. The CDR3 here is CASSLEQGPMRGYTF. CDR3 coding DNA: TGCGCCAGCAGCTTGGAACAGGGGCCTATGAGGGGCTACACCTTC.